The clone carrying this TCR beta chain has at least ten counts. This sample is drawn from a study of Graves' ophthalmopathy and Graves' hyperthyroidism. Amplification targeted the TCR beta CDR3 regions, with RNA transcripts as the source material. In the first round, RT-PCR was carried out with HTBI primers, and a multiplex PCR formed the second round. TCRdb reprocessed the multiplex PCR reads with MiXCR, giving one entry per CDR3 protein. The sample lists a few hundred thousand distinct CDR3 sequences; roughly 18% were seen once. J lost 2 bases, V lost 2 bases, and 2 bases had no gene match. CDR1 is MNHEY and CDR2 is SMNVEV in the germline V gene (reference sequence). The CDR3 sequence is 14 residues long.

This TCR came from a woman aged 18-30 years with Graves' ophthalmopathy. The specimen sequenced was peripheral blood. V gene TRBV27 combines with J gene TRBJ2-7; 8 positions agree with TRBD1. The CDR3 nucleotides read TGTGCCAGCAGTTTAATGACAGGGGCCTACGAGCAGTACTTC. Its translation: CASSLMTGAYEQYF.